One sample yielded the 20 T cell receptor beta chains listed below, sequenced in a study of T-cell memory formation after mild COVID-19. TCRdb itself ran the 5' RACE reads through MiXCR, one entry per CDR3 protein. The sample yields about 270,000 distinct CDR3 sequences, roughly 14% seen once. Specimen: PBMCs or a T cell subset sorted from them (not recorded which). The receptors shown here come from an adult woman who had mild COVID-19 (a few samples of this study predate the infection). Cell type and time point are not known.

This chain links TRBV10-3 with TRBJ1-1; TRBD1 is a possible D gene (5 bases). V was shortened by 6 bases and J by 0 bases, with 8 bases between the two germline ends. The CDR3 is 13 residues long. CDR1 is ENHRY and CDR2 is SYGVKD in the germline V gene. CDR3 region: CAIRGRVNTEAFF. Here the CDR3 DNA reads TGTGCCATCAGGGGCAGGGTGAACACTGAAGCTTTCTTT.

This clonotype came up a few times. The CDR3 is CASSTLAGARSTGELFF. DNA of the CDR3: TGTGCCAGCAGCACTCTAGCGGGGGCCCGATCTACCGGGGAGCTGTTTTTT. This chain links TRBV11-2 with TRBJ2-2, with 10 bases matching TRBD2. The V and J ends lost 5 bases and 5 bases, in that order; junction bases with no gene match: 11. This CDR3 comprises 17 residues. The germline CDR1 and CDR2 sequences are SGHAT and FQNNGV.

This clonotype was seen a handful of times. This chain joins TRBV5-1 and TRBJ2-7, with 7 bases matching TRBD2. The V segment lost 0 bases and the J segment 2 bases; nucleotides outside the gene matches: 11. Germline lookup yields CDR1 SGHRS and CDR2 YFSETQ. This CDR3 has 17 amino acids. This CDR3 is CASSLASGGRVTYEQYF. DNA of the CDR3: TGCGCCAGCAGCTTGGCCTCCGGGGGGAGGGTAACCTACGAGCAGTACTTC. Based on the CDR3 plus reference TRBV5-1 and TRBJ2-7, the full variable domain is KAGVTQTPRYLIKTRGQQVTLSCSPISGHRSVSWYQQTPGQGLQFLFEYFSETQRNKGNFPGRFSGRQFSNSRSEMNVSTLELGDSALYLCASSLASGGRVTYEQYFGPGTRLTVT.

The chain's CDR3 is CASSQGPNEKLFF. The DNA of the CDR3 is TGTGCCAGCAGTCAGGGTCCTAATGAAAAACTGTTTTTT. The chain links TRBV25-1 to TRBJ1-4; tentative D call: TRBD1 (5 bases). The length of the CDR3 is 13 residues. CDR1 and CDR2 (germline): MGHDK, SYGVNS. Trimming took 5 bases from V and 3 from J, leaving 7 bases between them.

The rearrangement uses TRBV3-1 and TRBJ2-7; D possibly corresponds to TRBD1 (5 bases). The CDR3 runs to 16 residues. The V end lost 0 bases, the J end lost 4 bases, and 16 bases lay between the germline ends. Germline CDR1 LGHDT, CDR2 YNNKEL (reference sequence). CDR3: CASSQELPGIRYEQYF. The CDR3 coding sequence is TGTGCCAGCAGCCAAGAGTTGCCAGGGATAAGGTACGAGCAGTACTTC.

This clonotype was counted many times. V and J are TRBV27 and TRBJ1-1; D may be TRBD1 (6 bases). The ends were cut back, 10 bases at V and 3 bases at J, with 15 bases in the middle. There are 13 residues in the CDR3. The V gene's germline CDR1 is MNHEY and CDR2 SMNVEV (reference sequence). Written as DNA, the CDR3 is TGTGCCACCCGGGGGCAGGGTGACACTGAAGCTTTCTTT. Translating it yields CATRGQGDTEAFF.

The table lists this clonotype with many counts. The CDR3 DNA sequence: TGCGCCAGCAGCCTCCCCCAGAGAACCGGGGAGCTGTTTTTT. Encoded protein: CASSLPQRTGELFF. The chain carries TRBV5-1 and TRBJ2-2; D not resolved. This CDR3 is 14 amino acids long. The germline V gene encodes CDR1 SGHRS and CDR2 YFSETQ. V lost 4 bases and J lost 5, with 12 bases in between. Using reference TRBV5-1 and TRBJ2-2 for the parts outside the CDR3, the full variable domain is KAGVTQTPRYLIKTRGQQVTLSCSPISGHRSVSWYQQTPGQGLQFLFEYFSETQRNKGNFPGRFSGRQFSNSRSEMNVSTLELGDSALYLCASSLPQRTGELFFGEGSRLTVL.

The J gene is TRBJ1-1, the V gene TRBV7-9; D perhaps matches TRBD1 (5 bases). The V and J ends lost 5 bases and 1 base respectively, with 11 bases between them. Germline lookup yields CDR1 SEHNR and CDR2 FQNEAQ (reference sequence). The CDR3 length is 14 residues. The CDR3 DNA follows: TGTGCCAGCAGCATACGGACACCGAACACTGAAGCTTTCTTT. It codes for CASSIRTPNTEAFF.

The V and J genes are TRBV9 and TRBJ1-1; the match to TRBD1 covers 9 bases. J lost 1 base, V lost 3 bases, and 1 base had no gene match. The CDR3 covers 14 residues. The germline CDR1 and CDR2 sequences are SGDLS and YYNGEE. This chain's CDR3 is CASSGGQGNTEAFF. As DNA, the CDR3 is TGTGCCAGCAGCGGGGGACAGGGGAACACTGAAGCTTTCTTT.

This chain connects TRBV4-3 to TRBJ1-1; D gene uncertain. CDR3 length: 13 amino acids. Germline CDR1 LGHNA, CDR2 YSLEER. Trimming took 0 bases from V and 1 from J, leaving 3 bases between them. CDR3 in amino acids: CASSQDSNTEAFF. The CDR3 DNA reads TGCGCCAGCAGCCAAGATTCGAACACTGAAGCTTTCTTT.

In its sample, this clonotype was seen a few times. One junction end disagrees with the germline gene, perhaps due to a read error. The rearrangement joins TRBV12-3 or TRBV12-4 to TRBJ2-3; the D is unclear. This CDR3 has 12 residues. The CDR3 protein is CASSGLPDTRYF. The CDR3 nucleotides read TGTGCCAGCAGTGGGCTTCCAGATACGCGGTATTTT.

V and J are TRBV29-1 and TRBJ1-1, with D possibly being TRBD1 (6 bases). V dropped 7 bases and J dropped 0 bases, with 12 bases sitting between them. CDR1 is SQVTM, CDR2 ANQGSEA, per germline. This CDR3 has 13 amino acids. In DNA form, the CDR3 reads TGCAGCGCCGGGGGGCGGCTGAACACTGAAGCTTTCTTT. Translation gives CSAGGRLNTEAFF.

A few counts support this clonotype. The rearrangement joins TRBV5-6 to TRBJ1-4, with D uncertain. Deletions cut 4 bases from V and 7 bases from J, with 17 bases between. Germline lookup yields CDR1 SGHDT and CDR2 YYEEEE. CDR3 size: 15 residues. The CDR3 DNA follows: TGTGCCAGCAGCCAAGGTCCGGGATTAGGTGAAAAACTGTTTTTT. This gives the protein CASSQGPGLGEKLFF.

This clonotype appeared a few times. The CDR3 nucleotides read TGTGCCAGCAGTCCCCACCCAGGTGTTGAGGATGAGCAGTTCTTC. Its protein product is CASSPHPGVEDEQFF. V usage is TRBV9 and J usage is TRBJ2-1; no firm D call. This CDR3 is 15 amino acids long. Trimming removed 5 bases from V and 8 bases from J, with 20 bases in between. Per germline, CDR1 SGDLS and CDR2 YYNGEE.

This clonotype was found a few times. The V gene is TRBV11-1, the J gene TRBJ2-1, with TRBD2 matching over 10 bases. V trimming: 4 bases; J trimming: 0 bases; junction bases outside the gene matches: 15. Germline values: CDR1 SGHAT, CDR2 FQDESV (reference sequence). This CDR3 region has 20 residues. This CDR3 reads CASSSPRGTSVLSSYNEQFF. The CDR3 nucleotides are TGTGCCAGCAGCTCACCCCGGGGGACTAGCGTTCTAAGCTCCTACAATGAGCAGTTCTTC.

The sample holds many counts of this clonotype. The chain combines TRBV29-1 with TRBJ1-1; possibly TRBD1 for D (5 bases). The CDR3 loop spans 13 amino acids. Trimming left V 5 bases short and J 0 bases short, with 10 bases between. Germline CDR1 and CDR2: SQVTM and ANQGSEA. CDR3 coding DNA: TGCAGCGTTTTACAGGCCATGAACACTGAAGCTTTCTTT. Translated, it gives CSVLQAMNTEAFF. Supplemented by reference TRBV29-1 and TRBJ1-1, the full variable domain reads SAVISQKPSRDICQRGTSLTIQCQVDSQVTMMFWYRQQPGQSLTLIATANQGSEATYESGFVIDKFPISRPNLTFSTLTVSNMSPEDSSIYLCSVLQAMNTEAFFGQGTRLTVV.

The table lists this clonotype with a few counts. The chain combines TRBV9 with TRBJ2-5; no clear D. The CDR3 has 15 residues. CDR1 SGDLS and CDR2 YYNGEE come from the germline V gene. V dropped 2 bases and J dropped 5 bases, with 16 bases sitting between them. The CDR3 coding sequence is TGTGCCAGCAGCGTTGGAACTATAAATCGGGAGACCCAGTACTTC. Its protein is CASSVGTINRETQYF.

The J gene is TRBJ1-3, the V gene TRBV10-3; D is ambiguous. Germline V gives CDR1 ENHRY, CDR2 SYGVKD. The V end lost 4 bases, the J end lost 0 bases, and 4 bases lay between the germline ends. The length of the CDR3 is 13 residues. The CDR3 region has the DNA TGTGCCATCAGTGGCGGCTCTGGAAACACCATATATTTT. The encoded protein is CAISGGSGNTIYF.

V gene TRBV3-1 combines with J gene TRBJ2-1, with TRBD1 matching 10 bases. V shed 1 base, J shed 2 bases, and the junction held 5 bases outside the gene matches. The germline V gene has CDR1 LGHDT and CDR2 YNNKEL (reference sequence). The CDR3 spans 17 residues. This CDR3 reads CASSQGPGQGAYNEQFF. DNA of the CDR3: TGTGCCAGCAGCCAAGGCCCTGGACAGGGGGCCTACAATGAGCAGTTCTTC.

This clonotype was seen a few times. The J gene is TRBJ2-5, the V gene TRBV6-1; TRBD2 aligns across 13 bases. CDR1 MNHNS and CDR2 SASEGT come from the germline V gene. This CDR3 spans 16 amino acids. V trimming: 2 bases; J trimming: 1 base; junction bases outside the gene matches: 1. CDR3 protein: CASSEWTSGGQETQYF. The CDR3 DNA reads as TGTGCCAGCAGTGAATGGACTAGCGGGGGCCAAGAGACCCAGTACTTC.